A selection of T cell receptor beta chains follows, all from one sample in a study of blood T cell repertoires in COVID-19. Assay: immunoSEQ multiplex PCR; the TCRdb copy retains only in-frame clones and omits some. Of about 82,000 clones in the sample, under 80% were seen once. The sequenced sample consisted of peripheral blood. The receptors were gathered from a man aged 55-75 years with COVID-19, enrolled during active disease. Both conserved end residues are part of each CDR3. A D gene is named only where the DNA matches it firmly. For some rows the clone size is stated as once, few or many, or as a class when expanded; others skip it.

NA	TRBD1	TRBJ2-1	TRBV30	CAWKTTGGYNEQFF	TGTGCCTGGAAGACGACAGGGGGCTACAATGAGCAGTTCTTC
NA	NA	TRBJ2-1	TRBV5-1	CASRQTGDMGEQFF	TGCGCCAGCAGACAGACCGGGGACATGGGTGAGCAGTTCTTC
NA	NA	TRBJ2-1	TRBV27	CASSLLGNEQFF	TGTGCCAGCAGTTTACTCGGCAATGAGCAGTTCTTC
NA	NA	TRBJ1-3	TRBV9	CASSVKGYGNTIYF	TGTGCCAGCAGCGTAAAGGGGTATGGAAACACCATATATTTT
NA	NA	TRBJ2-1	TRBV7-8	CASSLDRVNEQFF	TGTGCCAGCAGCTTAGACAGGGTCAATGAGCAGTTCTTC
NA	TRBD2	TRBJ2-7	TRBV7-8	CASSPSRREGPHEQYF	TGTGCCAGCAGCCCGAGTAGGCGGGAGGGTCCCCACGAGCAGTACTTC
few	NA	TRBJ1-1	TRBV10-3	CAIRRTENTEAFF	TGTGCCATCAGAAGAACAGAGAACACTGAAGCTTTCTTT
NA	TRBD1	TRBJ2-6	TRBV23-1	CASSQSLGQSNGANVLTF	TGCGCCAGCAGTCAATCGTTGGGACAGTCTAATGGGGCCAACGTCCTGACTTTC
NA	TRBD1	TRBJ1-6	TRBV11-2	CASSLDARDRGLSPLHF	TGTGCCAGCAGCTTAGATGCCCGGGACAGGGGACTATCACCCCTCCACTTT
NA	TRBD1	TRBJ1-1	TRBV11-2	CASSLTGGDEKAFF	TGTGCCAGCAGCCTCACAGGGGGCGATGAAAAAGCTTTCTTT
NA	NA	TRBJ2-7	TRBV6-4	CASSDPRPVEQYF	TGTGCCAGCAGTGACCCTAGACCGGTAGAGCAGTACTTC
NA	NA	TRBJ2-1	TRBV25-1	CASRSIEQFF	TGTGCCAGCAGGTCCATTGAGCAGTTCTTC
few	NA	TRBJ2-5	TRBV18	CASSSLRVIGRETQYF	TGTGCCAGCTCATCGCTACGGGTCATTGGGAGGGAGACCCAGTACTTC
NA	TRBD1	TRBJ2-7	TRBV6-5	CASSYRQGSHEQYF	TGTGCCAGCAGTTACCGACAGGGCAGCCACGAGCAGTACTTC
NA	NA	TRBJ1-2	TRBV18	CASSPQGQPRDYGYTF	TGTGCCAGCTCACCTCAAGGACAGCCCAGAGACTATGGCTACACCTTC
NA	TRBD2	TRBJ2-2	TRBV7-6	CASSLGIAGVRTGELFF	TGTGCCAGCAGCCTCGGCATAGCGGGAGTGAGAACCGGGGAGCTGTTTTTT
NA	TRBD1	TRBJ1-1	TRBV20-1	CSALRQGEAFF	TGCAGTGCTCTTCGACAGGGTGAAGCTTTCTTT
NA	TRBD1	TRBJ2-2	TRBV18	CASSPPGQQALRTGELFF	TGTGCCAGCTCACCACCGGGACAGCAAGCACTCAGGACCGGGGAGCTGTTTTTT
once	NA	TRBJ1-2	TRBV19	CASRKGGAANYGYTF	TGTGCCAGTAGGAAAGGGGGGGCCGCTAACTATGGCTACACCTTC
NA	TRBD1	TRBJ1-1	TRBV6-2/TRBV6-3	CASSSAEQGARTEAFF	TGTGCCAGCAGTTCGGCAGAACAGGGGGCGCGGACTGAAGCTTTCTTT
NA	NA	TRBJ2-1	TRBV5-6	CASSLPSSYNEQFF	TGTGCCAGCAGCTTGCCTAGCTCCTACAATGAGCAGTTCTTC
NA	NA	TRBJ1-5	TRBV27	CASSFSQGGDQPQHF	TGTGCCAGCAGTTTCTCTCAAGGGGGAGATCAGCCCCAGCATTTT
few	NA	TRBJ2-5	TRBV5-5	CASSLYSQETQYF	TGTGCCAGCAGCTTGTACAGTCAAGAGACCCAGTACTTC
NA	NA	TRBJ2-3	TRBV5-1	CASSGGSPTTDTQYF	TGCGCCAGCAGCGGGGGGTCCCCTACCACAGATACGCAGTATTTT
NA	NA	TRBJ2-3	TRBV6-4	CASSDSNGGPDTQYF	TGTGCCAGCAGTGACTCTAACGGCGGCCCAGATACGCAGTATTTT
once	NA	TRBJ1-1	TRBV6-5	CASSPLAVNTEAFF	TGTGCCAGCAGCCCGCTGGCGGTGAACACTGAAGCTTTCTTT
NA	NA	TRBJ2-7	TRBV19	CASSIVNGYEQYF	TGTGCCAGTAGTATAGTTAACGGCTACGAGCAGTACTTC
NA	NA	TRBJ2-7	TRBV6-5	CASSSTATYEQYF	TGTGCCAGCAGTTCGACAGCAACCTACGAGCAGTACTTC